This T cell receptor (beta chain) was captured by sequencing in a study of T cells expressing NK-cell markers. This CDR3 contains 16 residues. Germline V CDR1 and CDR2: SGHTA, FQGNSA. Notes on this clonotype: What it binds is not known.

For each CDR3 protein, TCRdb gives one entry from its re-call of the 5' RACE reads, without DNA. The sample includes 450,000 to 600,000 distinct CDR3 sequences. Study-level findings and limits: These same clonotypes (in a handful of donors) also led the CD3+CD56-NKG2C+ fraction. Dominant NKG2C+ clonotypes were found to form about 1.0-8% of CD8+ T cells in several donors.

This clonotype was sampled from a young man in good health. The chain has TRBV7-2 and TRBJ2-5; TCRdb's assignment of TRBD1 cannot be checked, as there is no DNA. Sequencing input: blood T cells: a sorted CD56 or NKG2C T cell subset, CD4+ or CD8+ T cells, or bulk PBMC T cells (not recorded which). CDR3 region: CASSSRTGAYQETQYF.